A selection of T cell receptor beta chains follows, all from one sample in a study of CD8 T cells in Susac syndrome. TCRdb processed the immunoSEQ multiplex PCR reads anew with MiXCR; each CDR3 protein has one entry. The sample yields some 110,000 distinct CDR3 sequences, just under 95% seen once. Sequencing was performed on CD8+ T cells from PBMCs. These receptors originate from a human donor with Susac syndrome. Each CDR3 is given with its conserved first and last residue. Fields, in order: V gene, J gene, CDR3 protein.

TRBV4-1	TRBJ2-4	CASRQGPFQYF
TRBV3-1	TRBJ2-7	CASSQGWTSTYEQYF
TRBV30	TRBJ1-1	CAWSPSWTGGSAFF
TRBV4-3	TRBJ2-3	CASSQDGSTDTQYF
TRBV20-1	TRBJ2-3	CSARSPGDSSTDTQYF
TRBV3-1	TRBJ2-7	CASSQVRGDYEQYF
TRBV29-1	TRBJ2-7	CSVRGQGYEQYF
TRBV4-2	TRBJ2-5	CASSHRTGGEETQYF
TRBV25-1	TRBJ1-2	CASSGTGPNYGYTF
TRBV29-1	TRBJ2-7	CSVGGSTTYEQYF
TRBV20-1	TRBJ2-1	CSATTGGVYNEQFF
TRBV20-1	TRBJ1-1	CSARGAFRGDTEAFF
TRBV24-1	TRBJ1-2	CATSDLSGNGYTF
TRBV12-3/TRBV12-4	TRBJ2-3	CASSFYGATDTQYF
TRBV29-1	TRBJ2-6	CSVTGANVLTF
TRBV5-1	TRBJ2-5	CASTLYRGGQETQYF
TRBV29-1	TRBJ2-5	CSVEGWGRSQETQYF
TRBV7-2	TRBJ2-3	CASSLHLSTDTQYF
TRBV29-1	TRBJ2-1	CSVGASGYNEQFF
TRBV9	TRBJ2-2	CASSVGRTGGPGELFF
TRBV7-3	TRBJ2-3	CASSRSGDTQYF
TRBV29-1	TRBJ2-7	CSVWGDRDYEQYF
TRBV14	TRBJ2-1	CASSQRQGLRYNEQFF
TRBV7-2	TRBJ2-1	CASSALAGAYNEQFF
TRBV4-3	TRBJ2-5	CASSQERGGQETQYF
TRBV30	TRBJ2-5	CACLPGVATETQYF
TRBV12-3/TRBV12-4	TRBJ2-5	CASSPGLGRGETQYF
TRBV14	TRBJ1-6	CASSQDSTGSYNSPLHF
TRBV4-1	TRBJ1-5	CASSQRFGTPNQPQHF
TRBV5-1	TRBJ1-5	CASSLRGEDQPQHF
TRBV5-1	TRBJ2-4	CASSLNHYQRGAKNIQYF
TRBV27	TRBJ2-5	CASSLRTAQETQYF
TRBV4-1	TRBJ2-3	CASSHGNGDTQYF
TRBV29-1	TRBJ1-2	CSVEAGGAQGYTF
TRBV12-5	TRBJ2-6	CASGPGGGEFTGANVLTF
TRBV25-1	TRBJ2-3	CASSDRADTQYF
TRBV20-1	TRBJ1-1	CSAREGGIVVFF